Each of the 24 T cell receptor beta chains below was sequenced from the same sample in a study of blood T cell repertoires in COVID-19. The table came from immunoSEQ multiplex PCR; TCRdb's copy has only in-frame clones and leaves some out. The table records roughly 300,000 clones, approximately 87% of them present only once. What was sequenced was PBMCs or T cells enriched from blood (not recorded which). The origin of the receptors is a woman younger than 45 who had recovered from COVID-19.

The chain uses TRBV7-6 and TRBJ2-3; D is unresolved. The CDR3 spans 14 residues. With 5 bases removed from V and 0 bases from J, the gap between germline ends came to 9 bases. Germline V gives CDR1 SGHVS, CDR2 FNYEAQ. This CDR3 is CASSPAESTDTQYF. The CDR3 DNA sequence: TGTGCCAGCAGCCCCGCGGAAAGCACAGATACGCAGTATTTT. The full variable domain, in which reference TRBV7-6 and TRBJ2-3 provide the parts outside the CDR3, is GAGVSQSPRYKVTKRGQDVALRCDPISGHVSLYWYRQALGQGPEFLTYFNYEAQQDKSGLPNDRFSAERPEGSISTLTIQRTEQRDSAMYRCASSPAESTDTQYFGPGTRLTVL.

A few counts support this clone. CDR3: CASISGIDENTEAFF. The CDR3 DNA is TGTGCCAGCATCTCGGGGATTGACGAAAACACTGAAGCTTTCTTT. The chain recombines TRBV28 with TRBJ1-1; D remains ambiguous. CDR1 and CDR2 (germline): MDHEN, SYDVKM. The CDR3 consists of 15 residues. Trimming pared 7 bases from V and 2 bases from J, leaving 17 bases between.

This clone was picked up one time. The chain couples TRBV2 to TRBJ2-2; 9 bases are a match to TRBD2. V was pared by 3 bases and J by 5 bases, with 4 bases of the junction left unmatched. CDR1 is SNHLY and CDR2 is FYNNEI in the germline V gene. The CDR3 loop spans 15 amino acids. CDR3 DNA sequence: TGTGCCAGCAGTGACCGGACTAGCGTAACCGGGGAGCTGTTTTTT. Translating gives CASSDRTSVTGELFF. The full variable domain, completed using reference TRBV2 and TRBJ2-2, is EPEVTQTPSHQVTQMGQEVILRCVPISNHLYFYWYRQILGQKVEFLVSFYNNEISEKSEIFDDQFSVERPDGSNFTLKIRSTKLEDSAMYFCASSDRTSVTGELFFGEGSRLTVL.

The CDR3 DNA reads as TGTGCCAGCGGGCAGGGGTCGTCCAATGAGCAGTTCTTC. Protein sequence: CASGQGSSNEQFF. The genes are TRBV5-8 and TRBJ2-1, with a possible D match to TRBD1 (6 bases). Germline CDR1 and CDR2: SGHTS and YDEGEE. The germline V and J ends were trimmed by 7 bases and 6 bases, with 14 bases remaining between them. This CDR3 has 13 amino acids. The variable domain in full, completed from reference TRBV5-8 and TRBJ2-1, reads EAGVTQSPTHLIKTRGQQATLRCSPISGHTSVYWYQQALGLGLQFLLWYDEGEERNRGNFPPRFSGRQFPNYSSELNVNALELEDSALYLCASGQGSSNEQFFGPGTRLTVL.

The rearrangement uses TRBV3-1 (or the pseudogene TRBV3-2) and TRBJ1-4; D perhaps matches TRBD1 (6 bases). Germline lookup yields CDR1 LGHDT and CDR2 YNNKEL (reference sequence). V shed 0 bases and J shed 8 bases, with 10 bases lying between them. The CDR3 has 14 amino acids. CDR3 loop: CASSQDLRGEKLFF. DNA of the CDR3: TGTGCCAGCAGCCAAGATCTCAGGGGAGAAAAACTGTTTTTT.

This chain connects TRBV6-5 to TRBJ1-2; D is perhaps TRBD1 (5 bases). V lost 7 bases to trimming and J lost 5 bases, with 11 bases between them. The CDR3 length is 12 residues. Germline assignment: CDR1 MNHEY and CDR2 SVGAGI. CDR3: CASTNGGYGYTF. The CDR3 DNA is TGTGCCAGCACCAACGGGGGTTATGGCTACACCTTC.

The chain combines TRBV7-6 with TRBJ2-2; D not certain. The CDR3 totals 15 residues. Trimming removed 3 bases from V and 3 bases from J, with 11 bases in between. Germline CDR1 is SGHVS and CDR2 is FNYEAQ. CDR3 DNA sequence: TGTGCCAGCAGCTTGGGCGTTTGGGACACCGGGGAGCTGTTTTTT. This encodes CASSLGVWDTGELFF.

The V and J genes are TRBV11-2 and TRBJ1-3; D is uncertain. The CDR3 totals 17 residues. Germline values: CDR1 SGHAT, CDR2 FQNNGV. Trimming stripped 4 bases from V and 0 bases from J, with 16 bases between. CDR3 nucleotide sequence: TGTGCCAGCAGCTATGCGGAGAGGTACCGCTCTGGAAACACCATATATTTT. The encoded protein is CASSYAERYRSGNTIYF.

The genes are TRBV6-4 and TRBJ1-4; 7 bases fit TRBD1. The CDR3 is 14 residues long. CDR1 and CDR2 (germline): MRHNA, SNTAGT. The V and J ends lost 6 bases and 4 bases, in that order; junction bases with no gene match: 5. The CDR3 here is CASRRDSSNEKLFF. DNA of the CDR3: TGTGCCAGCAGGAGGGACAGCAGTAATGAAAAACTGTTTTTT.

The chain has TRBV19 and TRBJ2-1, with TRBD2 matching 9 bases. Germline CDR1 is LNHDA and CDR2 is SQIVND (reference sequence). V trimming: 0 bases; J trimming: 4 bases; junction bases outside the gene matches: 4. The CDR3 consists of 16 residues. DNA for the CDR3: TGTGCCAGTAGTATAGAAGGCGGGGGGGCATACAATGAGCAGTTCTTC. As protein: CASSIEGGGAYNEQFF.

The chain recombines TRBV29-1 with TRBJ1-2, with a weak D call TRBD1 (5 bases). This CDR3 region has 13 residues. Trimming cost V 6 bases and J 4 bases, with 15 bases left between them. Germline lookup yields CDR1 SQVTM and CDR2 ANQGSEA. Here the CDR3 DNA reads TGCAGCGTCTCCGGGGGGGGGACCTATGGCTACACCTTC. It yields the protein CSVSGGGTYGYTF.

The chain joins TRBV29-1 to TRBJ2-1, with TRBD2 identical over 7 bases. CDR1 is SQVTM and CDR2 is ANQGSEA in the germline V gene. V lost 6 bases to trimming and J lost 1 base; unmatched junction nucleotides: 3. The length of the CDR3 is 13 residues. The CDR3 DNA is TGCAGCGTGGGGGGGGGATCCTACAATGAGCAGTTCTTC. This translates into CSVGGGSYNEQFF.

This chain joins TRBV24-1 and TRBJ2-7; TRBD2 matches at 7 bases. The CDR3 covers 12 residues. V lost 4 bases, J lost 9 bases, and 5 bases stayed unmatched. Germline V gene sequence: CDR1 KGHDR, CDR2 SFDVKD. CDR3 nucleotide sequence: TGTGCCACCAGTGAATTTCCGGGAGGGCAGTACTTC. Translation gives CATSEFPGGQYF.

The J gene is TRBJ1-2, the V gene TRBV7-2; unclear D gene. The V gene's germline CDR1 is SGHTA and CDR2 FQGNSA. The CDR3 has 12 amino acids. Trimming shortened V by 1 base and J by 4 bases, and 4 bases separated the two germline ends. The CDR3 DNA sequence: TGTGCCAGCAGCTTAGGCGGCTATGGCTACACCTTC. This codes for CASSLGGYGYTF.

The gene calls are TRBV7-2 and TRBJ1-1; 10 nucleotides line up with TRBD1. Unmatched junction bases numbered 12, after V lost 5 bases and J lost 3 bases. This CDR3 comprises 17 residues. Germline V lookup: CDR1 SGHTA, CDR2 FQGNSA. As DNA, the CDR3 is TGTGCCAGCAGCGCCTGGGACAGGGGCCAGGGGGACACTGAAGCTTTCTTT. This translates into CASSAWDRGQGDTEAFF.

The gene calls are TRBV11-2 and TRBJ2-7, with 9 bases aligning to TRBD2. The CDR3 runs 14 residues. J gave up 5 bases and V 7 bases, and 9 bases lay outside the gene matches. Germline V gene data show CDR1 as SGHAT and CDR2 as FQNNGV. The CDR3 protein is CASNPSGDGDEQYF. For the CDR3, the DNA is TGTGCCAGCAACCCTAGCGGGGACGGGGACGAGCAGTACTTC.

V and J are TRBV7-3 and TRBJ1-2, with 7 bases fitting TRBD1. The CDR3 consists of 14 residues. In germline, CDR1 is SGHTA, CDR2 FQGTGA. After removal of 1 base from V and 6 bases from J, the junction contained 5 bases not matched to a gene. For the CDR3, the DNA is TGTGCCAGCAGCTTAAGGGCAGGGGGTGATGGCTACACCTTC. It is translated as CASSLRAGGDGYTF.

This chain joins TRBV6-5 and TRBJ2-5; D ambiguous. Per germline, CDR1 MNHEY and CDR2 SVGAGI. CDR3 length: 15 residues. V was shortened by 0 bases and J by 1 base, with 9 bases between the two germline ends. CDR3 protein: CASSYSGAFQETQYF. Written as DNA, the CDR3 is TGTGCCAGCAGTTACTCAGGAGCGTTCCAAGAGACCCAGTACTTC.

The rearrangement joins TRBV5-6 to TRBJ2-1, with 7 bases fitting TRBD2. Unmatched junction bases numbered 5, after V lost 2 bases and J lost 6 bases. The CDR3 has 14 amino acids. Germline CDR1 is SGHDT and CDR2 is YYEEEE. The CDR3 sequence is CASSFGRGINEQFF. Here the CDR3 DNA reads TGTGCCAGCAGCTTTGGGAGGGGTATCAATGAGCAGTTCTTC.

This clone was counted a single time. This chain connects TRBV3-1 (or the pseudogene TRBV3-2) to TRBJ1-3; D may be TRBD1 (5 bases). Germline CDR1 is LGHDT and CDR2 is YNNKEL (reference sequence). Trimming cost V 3 bases and J 1 base, with 16 bases left between them. The CDR3 totals 17 residues. This CDR3 is CASSHKTARASGNTIYF. CDR3 bases: TGTGCCAGCAGCCACAAGACAGCCAGGGCATCTGGAAACACCATATATTTT.

Remarks on this clone: Other nucleotide sequences in the sample specify the same CDR3. This sequence joins TRBV28 and TRBJ1-1, with a tentative D call TRBD1 (6 bases). Germline CDR1 MDHEN, CDR2 SYDVKM. Trimming shortened V by 3 bases and J by 0 bases, and 8 bases separated the two germline ends. The CDR3 totals 14 residues. The CDR3 nucleotides read TGTGCCAGCAGTTTGGGGGGGCTGAACACTGAAGCTTTCTTT. This translates into CASSLGGLNTEAFF.

The rearrangement joins TRBV24-1 to TRBJ2-1, with 7 bases lining up with TRBD1. CDR1 and CDR2 from the germline V gene are KGHDR and SFDVKD. This CDR3 is built from 13 residues. Trimming removed 4 bases from V and 10 bases from J; junction bases left unmatched: 6. The CDR3 sequence: CATSDAVQGEQFF. The DNA for the CDR3 is TGTGCCACCAGTGACGCTGTACAGGGGGAGCAGTTCTTC.

The genes are TRBV11-2 and TRBJ1-4, with D perhaps TRBD1 (6 bases). Germline V CDR1 and CDR2: SGHAT, FQNNGV. This CDR3 is 15 amino acids long. V was clipped by 5 bases and J by 5 bases, with 15 bases between them. CDR3 sequence reads: CASSPLQGRNEKLFF. The CDR3 DNA sequence: TGTGCCAGCAGCCCACTACAGGGACGGAATGAAAAACTGTTTTTT.

The chain is built from TRBV5-6 and TRBJ1-5; tentative D call: TRBD1 (6 bases). Between the trimmed V and J ends, which lost 2 bases and 9 bases, there was a span of 12 bases. Germline V lookup: CDR1 SGHDT, CDR2 YYEEEE. The CDR3 runs 13 residues. CDR3 protein: CASSFLTTGPQHF. CDR3 DNA: TGTGCCAGCAGCTTCCTAACGACAGGGCCCCAGCATTTT.